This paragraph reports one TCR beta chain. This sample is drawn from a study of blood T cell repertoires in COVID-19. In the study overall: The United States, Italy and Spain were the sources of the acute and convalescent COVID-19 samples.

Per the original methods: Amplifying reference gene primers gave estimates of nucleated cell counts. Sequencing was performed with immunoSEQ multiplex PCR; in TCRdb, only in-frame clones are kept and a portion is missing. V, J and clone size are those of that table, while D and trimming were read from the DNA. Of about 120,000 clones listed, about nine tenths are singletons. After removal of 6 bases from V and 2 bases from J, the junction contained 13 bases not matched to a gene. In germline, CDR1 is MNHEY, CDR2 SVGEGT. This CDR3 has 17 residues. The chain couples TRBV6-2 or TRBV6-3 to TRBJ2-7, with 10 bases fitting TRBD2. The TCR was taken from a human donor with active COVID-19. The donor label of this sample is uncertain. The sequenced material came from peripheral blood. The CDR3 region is CASSRVVAGGPTYEQYF. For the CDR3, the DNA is TGTGCCAGCAGCCGCGTGGTAGCGGGGGGCCCCACCTACGAGCAGTACTTC.